This record looks at one T cell receptor (beta chain) sequence and its context. Its antigen is not identified. The sample carries other DNA sequences with the same CDR3. Splitting of CD4+ cells produced CD45RA+ naive and CD45RA-negative memory subsets. This sample was included in a study of shared clonotypes between healthy human individuals. The study's findings and limits: Sample collection involved blood only; tissue repertoires are likely different.

The CDR3 length is 13 residues. Trimming removed 6 bases at V and 0 bases at J, with 9 bases between. Germline CDR1 is SQVTM and CDR2 is ANQGSEA. The study ran the assay at deep level. Several immunoSEQ plates received, in even portions, the genomic DNA of each subset. The repertoire was sequenced with immunoSEQ multiplex PCR; TCRdb's copy has only in-frame clones and lacks some. Of about 1.5 million clones in the sample, around 98% were seen once. The rearrangement uses TRBV29-1 and TRBJ1-3; the D gene is possibly TRBD1 (5 bases). The specimen sequenced was naive CD4+ T cells sorted from blood. Sample subset: CD45RA+ positively selected. This TCR was sampled from a man younger than 45 in good health. The CDR3 reads CSVGGDSGNTIYF. DNA for the CDR3: TGCAGCGTCGGGGGGGACTCTGGAAACACCATATATTTT.